One and the same sample provided the 10 T cell receptor beta chains below, sequenced in a study of blood T cell repertoires in COVID-19. Measured with immunoSEQ multiplex PCR; TCRdb has only the in-frame clones, and not every one. The data contain about 280,000 clones, more than 85% of them seen just once; the ten biggest clones take up roughly 5.1%. The sequenced sample consisted of peripheral blood. The source is a man in his forties or fifties with acute or convalescent COVID-19.

For the CDR3, the DNA is TGTGCCAGCAGCTTGGAGGGCCTAGCGGGGGGACAAGAGACCCAGTACTTC. Its protein product is CASSLEGLAGGQETQYF. V usage is TRBV5-4 and J usage is TRBJ2-5; 11 positions agree with TRBD2. CDR1 is SGHNT and CDR2 is YYREEE in the germline V gene (reference sequence). There are 17 residues in the CDR3. With V trimmed by 0 bases and J by 2 bases, 6 bases remained unmatched. The whole variable domain, filled in from reference TRBV5-4 and TRBJ2-5, reads ETGVTQSPTHLIKTRGQQVTLRCSSQSGHNTVSWYQQALGQGPQFIFQYYREEENGRGNFPPRFSGLQFPNYSSELNVNALELDDSALYLCASSLEGLAGGQETQYFGPGTRLLVL.

The chain has TRBV11-2 and TRBJ1-4; D remains unclear. The germline gives CDR1 SGHAT, CDR2 FQNNGV. This CDR3 is 14 amino acids long. V lost 8 bases and J lost 8, with 18 bases in between. The CDR3 is CASPRVVEGEKLFF. Written as DNA, the CDR3 is TGTGCCAGCCCAAGAGTAGTAGAGGGAGAAAAACTGTTTTTT.

The chain has TRBV5-1 and TRBJ1-1; a weak D match, TRBD1 (5 bases). CDR1 and CDR2 from the germline V gene are SGHRS and YFSETQ. This CDR3 is built from 14 residues. V lost 2 bases and J lost 5, with 13 bases in between. DNA for the CDR3: TGCGCCAGCAGCTTTGTACAGGAGTCGACTGAAGCTTTCTTT. Translating it yields CASSFVQESTEAFF. The full variable domain, in which reference TRBV5-1 and TRBJ1-1 provide the parts outside the CDR3, is KAGVTQTPRYLIKTRGQQVTLSCSPISGHRSVSWYQQTPGQGLQFLFEYFSETQRNKGNFPGRFSGRQFSNSRSEMNVSTLELGDSALYLCASSFVQESTEAFFGQGTRLTVV.

The V call is TRBV5-4, the J call TRBJ1-4; 8 nucleotides agree with TRBD1. This CDR3 contains 15 residues. Germline values: CDR1 SGHNT, CDR2 YYREEE (reference sequence). V trimming: 4 bases; J trimming: 7 bases; junction bases outside the gene matches: 9. The CDR3 protein is CASSNGQGLGEKLFF. The CDR3 bases are TGTGCCAGCAGCAATGGACAGGGACTGGGTGAAAAACTGTTTTTT.

The chain combines TRBV15 with TRBJ1-2; 8 bases align to TRBD1. Germline V gives CDR1 LNHNV, CDR2 YYDKDF (reference sequence). CDR3 length: 14 residues. V dropped 3 bases and J dropped 2; count of bases not matched to a gene: 2. CDR3 sequence reads: CATSRRTGNYGYTF. DNA of the CDR3: TGTGCCACCAGCAGGAGGACAGGGAACTATGGCTACACCTTC.

This CDR3 is CASSYMPHSYNEQFF. DNA of the CDR3: TGTGCCAGCAGCTACATGCCCCATTCCTACAATGAGCAGTTCTTC. The chain couples TRBV5-6 to TRBJ2-1; D not resolved. Per germline, CDR1 SGHDT and CDR2 YYEEEE. V dropped 3 bases and J dropped 1 base, with 11 bases sitting between them. The CDR3 spans 15 residues.

The V gene is TRBV5-1, the J gene TRBJ1-1; weak D call: TRBD1 (5 bases). Deletions cut 1 base from V and 1 base from J, with 11 bases between. Germline CDR1 reads SGHRS; CDR2 reads YFSETQ. The CDR3 spans 15 residues. CDR3 DNA: TGCGCCAGCAGCTTGTCGGGGGAGGAGAACACTGAAGCTTTCTTT. It specifies CASSLSGEENTEAFF.

CDR3 residues: CASSQDFVYGYTF. The CDR3 DNA reads as TGTGCCAGCAGCCAAGATTTCGTCTATGGCTACACCTTC. The chain joins TRBV14 to TRBJ1-2; D ambiguous. Trimming removed 0 bases at V and 4 bases at J, with 6 bases between. Looked up from germline, CDR1 is SGHDN and CDR2 is FVKESK. The CDR3 spans 13 residues.

The genes are TRBV3-1 (or the pseudogene TRBV3-2) and TRBJ1-3; D is unresolved. Trimming removed 4 bases at V and 0 bases at J, with 10 bases between. This CDR3 is 15 amino acids long. Germline V gives CDR1 LGHDT, CDR2 YNNKEL (reference sequence). The CDR3 DNA is TGTGCCAGCAGCCTTAAGCGGGGCTCTGGAAACACCATATATTTT. Its translation: CASSLKRGSGNTIYF.

A single count supports this clone. This sample also contains other DNA sequences that code for the same CDR3. The V gene is TRBV14, the J gene TRBJ2-1, with D perhaps TRBD1 (5 bases). The V and J ends lost 4 bases and 4 bases respectively, with 8 bases between them. Germline-derived CDR1 and CDR2 are SGHDN and FVKESK. The length of the CDR3 is 13 residues. The CDR3 region has the DNA TGTGCCAGCAGCCCGACAGCTTACAATGAGCAGTTCTTC. This translates into CASSPTAYNEQFF.